The TCR beta chain under discussion was sequenced for a study of blood T cells in healthy people across ages. Overall study findings and caveats: Per million T cells, the diversity of TCR beta decreased roughly linearly as age advanced.

This clonotype was counted only a few times. Antigen specificity is unknown. This CDR3 has 16 residues. Germline V gives CDR1 MNHEY, CDR2 SVGAGI. V trimming: 6 bases; J trimming: 0 bases; junction bases outside the gene matches: 5. Sample-barcoded 5' priming and a J-beta primer mix drove a second PCR of roughly 6 to 12 cycles. TCRdb itself ran the 5' RACE reads through MiXCR, one entry per CDR3 protein. This table has about 1.1 million distinct CDR3 sequences, 35% to 45% appearing once. The sample was blood. The J gene is TRBJ1-4, the V gene TRBV6-5, with 9 bases matching TRBD1. The TCR was taken from a man in his late teens or twenties in good health. CDR3 protein: CASSRQGVATNEKLFF. CDR3 DNA sequence: TGTGCCAGCAGCCGACAGGGGGTAGCAACTAATGAAAAACTGTTTTTT.